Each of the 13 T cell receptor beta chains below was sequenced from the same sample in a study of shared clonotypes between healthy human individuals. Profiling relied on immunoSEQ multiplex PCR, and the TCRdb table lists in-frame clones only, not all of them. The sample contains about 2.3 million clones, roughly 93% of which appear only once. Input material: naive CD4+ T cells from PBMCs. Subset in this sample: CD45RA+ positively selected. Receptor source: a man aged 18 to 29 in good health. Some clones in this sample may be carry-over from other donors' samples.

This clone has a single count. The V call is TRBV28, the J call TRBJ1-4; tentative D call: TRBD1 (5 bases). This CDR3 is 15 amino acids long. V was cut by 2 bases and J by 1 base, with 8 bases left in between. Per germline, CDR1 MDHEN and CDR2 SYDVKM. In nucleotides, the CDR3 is TGTGCCAGCAGTTTAAGGCAGGGAACTAATGAAAAACTGTTTTTT. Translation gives CASSLRQGTNEKLFF.

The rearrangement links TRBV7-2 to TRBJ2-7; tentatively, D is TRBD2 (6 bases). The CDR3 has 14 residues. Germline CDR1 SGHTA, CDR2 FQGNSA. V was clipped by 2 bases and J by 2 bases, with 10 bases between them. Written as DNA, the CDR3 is TGTGCCAGCAGCTTATCGGGGGACCCCTACGAGCAGTACTTC. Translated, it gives CASSLSGDPYEQYF. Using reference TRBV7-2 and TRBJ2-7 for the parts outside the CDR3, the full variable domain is GAGVSQSPSNKVTEKGKDVELRCDPISGHTALYWYRQSLGQGLEFLIYFQGNSAPDKSGLPSDRFSAERTGGSVSTLTIQRTQQEDSAVYLCASSLSGDPYEQYFGPGTRLTVT.

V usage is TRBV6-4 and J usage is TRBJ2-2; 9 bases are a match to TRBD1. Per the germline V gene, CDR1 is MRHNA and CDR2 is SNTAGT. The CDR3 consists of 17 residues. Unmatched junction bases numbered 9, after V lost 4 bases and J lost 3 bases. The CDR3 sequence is CASSANLRTGDTGELFF. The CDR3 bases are TGTGCCAGCAGTGCCAACTTACGGACAGGGGACACCGGGGAGCTGTTTTTT.

The CDR3, as DNA: TGTGCCAGCAGCTTTTTGGAGGGAGATACGCAGTATTTT. Translating it yields CASSFLEGDTQYF. The V gene is TRBV11-2, the J gene TRBJ2-3, with a tentative D call TRBD2 (6 bases). Trimming shortened V by 3 bases and J by 5 bases, and 9 bases separated the two germline ends. Germline assignment: CDR1 SGHAT and CDR2 FQNNGV. This CDR3 spans 13 amino acids.

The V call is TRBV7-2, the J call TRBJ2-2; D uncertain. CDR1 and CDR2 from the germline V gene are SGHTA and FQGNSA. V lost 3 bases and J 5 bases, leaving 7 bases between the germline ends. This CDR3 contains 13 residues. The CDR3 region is CASSLETTGELFF. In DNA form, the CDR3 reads TGTGCCAGCAGCTTGGAGACGACCGGGGAGCTGTTTTTT.

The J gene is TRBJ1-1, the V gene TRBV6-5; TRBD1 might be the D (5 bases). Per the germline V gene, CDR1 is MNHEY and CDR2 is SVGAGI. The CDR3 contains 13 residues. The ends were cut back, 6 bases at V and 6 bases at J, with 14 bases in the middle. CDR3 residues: CASSQRQLSEAFF. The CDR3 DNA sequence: TGTGCCAGCAGCCAGCGACAGCTTTCTGAAGCTTTCTTT.

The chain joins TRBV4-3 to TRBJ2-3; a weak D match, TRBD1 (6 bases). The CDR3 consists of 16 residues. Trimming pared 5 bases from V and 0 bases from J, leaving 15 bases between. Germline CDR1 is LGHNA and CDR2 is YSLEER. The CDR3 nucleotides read TGCGCCAGCAGCAAACAGGGACCACCTAGCACAGATACGCAGTATTTT. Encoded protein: CASSKQGPPSTDTQYF.

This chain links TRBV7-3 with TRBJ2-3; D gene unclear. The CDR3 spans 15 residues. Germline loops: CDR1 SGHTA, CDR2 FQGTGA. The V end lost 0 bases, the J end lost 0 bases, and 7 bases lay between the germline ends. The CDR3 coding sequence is TGTGCCAGCAGCTTAACCTCCCGGAGCACAGATACGCAGTATTTT. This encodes CASSLTSRSTDTQYF.

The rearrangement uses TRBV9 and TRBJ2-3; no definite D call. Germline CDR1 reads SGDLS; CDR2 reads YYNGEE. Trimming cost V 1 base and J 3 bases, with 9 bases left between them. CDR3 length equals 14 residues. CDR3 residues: CASSVQMGTDTQYF. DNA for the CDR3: TGTGCCAGCAGCGTACAAATGGGGACAGATACGCAGTATTTT. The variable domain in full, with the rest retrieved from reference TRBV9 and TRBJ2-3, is DSGVTQTPKHLITATGQRVTLRCSPRSGDLSVYWYQQSLDQGLQFLIQYYNGEERAKGNILERFSAQQFPDLHSELNLSSLELGDSALYFCASSVQMGTDTQYFGPGTRLTVL.

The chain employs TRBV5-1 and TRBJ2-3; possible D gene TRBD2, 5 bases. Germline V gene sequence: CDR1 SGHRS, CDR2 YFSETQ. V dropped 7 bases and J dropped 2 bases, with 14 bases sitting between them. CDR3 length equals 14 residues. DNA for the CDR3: TGCGCCAGCGGGGTCTTGGACTCCACAGATACGCAGTATTTT. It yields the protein CASGVLDSTDTQYF.

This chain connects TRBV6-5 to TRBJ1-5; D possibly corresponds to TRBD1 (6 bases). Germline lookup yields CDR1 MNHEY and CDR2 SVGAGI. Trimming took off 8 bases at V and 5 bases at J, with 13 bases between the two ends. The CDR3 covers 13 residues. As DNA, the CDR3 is TGTGCCAGCGGCCGGACAGCCCATCAGCCCCAGCATTTT. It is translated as CASGRTAHQPQHF.

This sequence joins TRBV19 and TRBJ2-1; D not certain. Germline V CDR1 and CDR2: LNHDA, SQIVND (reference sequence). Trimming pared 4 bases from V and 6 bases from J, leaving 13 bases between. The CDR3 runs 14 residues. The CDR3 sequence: CASSSGRAANEQFF. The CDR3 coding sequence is TGTGCCAGTAGTAGCGGACGGGCGGCCAATGAGCAGTTCTTC.

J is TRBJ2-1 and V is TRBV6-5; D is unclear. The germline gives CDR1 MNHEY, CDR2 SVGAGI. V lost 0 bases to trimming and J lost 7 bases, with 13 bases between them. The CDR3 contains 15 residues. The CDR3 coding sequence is TGTGCCAGCAGTTACTCGTTACCCACGAGGAATGAGCAGTTCTTC. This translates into CASSYSLPTRNEQFF.